Listed below are T cell receptor beta chains from one sample, sequenced in a study of T cell responses to AZD1222 COVID-19 vaccine. The method was immunoSEQ multiplex PCR; TCRdb's version includes in-frame clones alone and lacks a portion of them. In the table there are more than 150,000 clones, around 90% of which are singletons. This material consisted of peripheral blood, taken on day 0 of AZD1222 vaccination. Receptor source: an adult in good health. Both conserved end residues are part of each CDR3. The order of the fields is D gene, clone size, V gene, J gene, CDR3 DNA, CDR3 protein. A D gene is named only where the DNA matches it firmly. Rows give clone size only sometimes, using once, few, many, or a class for an expanded clone.

TRBD1	once	TRBV28	TRBJ1-1	TGTGCCAGCAGTTCACTACACAGGGGGCTGAGCACTGAAGCTTTCTTT	CASSSLHRGLSTEAFF
NA	NA	TRBV6-1	TRBJ1-2	TGTGCCAGCAGTGAATCTTGGGGTCAGGGGCTTGGCTACACCTTC	CASSESWGQGLGYTF
NA	NA	TRBV6-1	TRBJ1-4	TGTGCCAGCAGTGAATACTACAGCCAAGGGGGTAATGAAAAACTGTTTTTT	CASSEYYSQGGNEKLFF
NA	once	TRBV21-1	TRBJ1-2	TGTGCCAGCAGCGCCCAGACAGGGTGGGATGGCTACACCTTC	CASSAQTGWDGYTF
NA	NA	TRBV28	TRBJ1-5	TGTGCCAGCAGGTCGGGACGGTGGGTTAGCAATCAGCCCCAGCATTTT	CASRSGRWVSNQPQHF
TRBD2	NA	TRBV19	TRBJ2-5	TGTGCCAGTACTTCGACTAGCGGGGGCGTGGTACTCGGGACCCAGTACTTC	CASTSTSGGVVLGTQYF
NA	once	TRBV5-5	TRBJ1-4	TGTGCCAGCAGCGTAGGCCCAGCGCGGGGTGAAAAACTGTTTTTT	CASSVGPARGEKLFF
NA	NA	TRBV11-3	TRBJ2-5	TGTGCCAGCAGCTTAGGGACGGGAGCAGAGACCCAGTACTTC	CASSLGTGAETQYF
NA	NA	TRBV19	TRBJ1-5	TGTGCCAGTACTATAAGCGGGGGGGGCGGCGATAGCAATCAGCCCCAGCATTTT	CASTISGGGGDSNQPQHF
NA	NA	TRBV7-8	TRBJ1-1	TGTGCCAGCAGCTTAGGCAGGGGCCGGGGGACTGAAGCTTTCTTT	CASSLGRGRGTEAFF
TRBD1	NA	TRBV9	TRBJ2-1	TGTGCCAGCAGCGTAGCTCATCGGACAGGGGGCGAGCAGTTCTTC	CASSVAHRTGGEQFF
NA	once	TRBV7-3	TRBJ2-3	TGTGCCAGCAGCCCCAGCCCGGGTACGCAGTATTTT	CASSPSPGTQYF
NA	few	TRBV28	TRBJ1-2	TGTGCCAGCAGTTTGGACAAGGGGGGATCCACCTTC	CASSLDKGGSTF
NA	NA	TRBV28	TRBJ2-7	TGTGCCAGCAGTTTGGCCAGGCCCGGCTCCTACGAGCAGTACTTC	CASSLARPGSYEQYF
TRBD1	NA	TRBV6-5	TRBJ1-5	TGTGCCAGCAGGGGGGGACAGGGCAATCAGCCCCAGCATTTT	CASRGGQGNQPQHF
NA	NA	TRBV29-1	TRBJ2-5	TGCAGCGTTGGACAGCAAGAGACCCAGTACTTC	CSVGQQETQYF
NA	NA	TRBV21-1	TRBJ2-5	TGTGCCATTCAAGAGACCCAGTACTTC	CAIQETQYF
TRBD2	NA	TRBV3-1/TRBV3-2	TRBJ2-5	TGTGCCAGCAGCCAAGAATTCGGGGGGGGAAGAGAGACCCAGTACTTC	CASSQEFGGGRETQYF
NA	NA	TRBV5-1	TRBJ1-1	TGCGCCAGCAGTCGGAGGAACAACCCTGAAGCTTTCTTT	CASSRRNNPEAFF
TRBD1	NA	TRBV3-1/TRBV3-2	TRBJ1-5	TGTGCCAGCAGCCAAGGGACAGGGGGGGAGGATCAGCCCCAGCATTTT	CASSQGTGGEDQPQHF
TRBD2	NA	TRBV29-1	TRBJ2-1	TGCAGCGTGGCCGGGAGGGCGTACAATGAGCAGTTCTTC	CSVAGRAYNEQFF
NA	NA	TRBV29-1	TRBJ2-7	TGCAGCGTTGACAGGTGGGAGCAGTACTTC	CSVDRWEQYF
NA	NA	TRBV5-1	TRBJ2-1	TGCGCCAGCAGCTTGGACTCTAACAATGAGCAGTTCTTC	CASSLDSNNEQFF
NA	NA	TRBV6-5	TRBJ2-5	TGTGCCAGCAGCACAGGGCTTTTGGAGACCCAGTACTTC	CASSTGLLETQYF
TRBD2	NA	TRBV19	TRBJ2-7	TGTGCCAGTAGTCCTAGCGGTATCTCCTACGAGCAGTACTTC	CASSPSGISYEQYF
NA	NA	TRBV2	TRBJ1-1	TGTGCCAGCAGTGAAGCGGGCGGGCGAAGGACTGAAGCTTTCTTT	CASSEAGGRRTEAFF
NA	NA	TRBV5-1	TRBJ2-2	TGCGCCAGCAGCTTGACCACGAACACCGGGGAGCTGTTTTTT	CASSLTTNTGELFF
TRBD1	NA	TRBV19	TRBJ2-1	TGTGCCAGTAGTATAGGGACAGGGGGCTTCAATGAGCAGTTCTTC	CASSIGTGGFNEQFF
NA	NA	TRBV9	TRBJ2-5	TGTGCCAGCAGCGTAGGGCAGGGCAACCTCCAAGAGACCCAGTACTTC	CASSVGQGNLQETQYF
TRBD1	NA	TRBV6-5	TRBJ2-2	TGTGCCAGCAGGGGACAGGGGGCCACCGGGGAGCTGTTTTTT	CASRGQGATGELFF
NA	NA	TRBV2	TRBJ1-3	TGTGCCAGCAGGAATAGGGACCGAGGAAACACCATATATTTT	CASRNRDRGNTIYF
NA	NA	TRBV12-3/TRBV12-4	TRBJ2-2	TGTGCCAGCAGTTTAGGAGGCACCGGGGAGCTGTTTTTT	CASSLGGTGELFF
TRBD2	NA	TRBV11-3	TRBJ2-2	TGTGCCAGCAGCTTAGTACGGGGGGCGAACACCGGGGAGCTGTTTTTT	CASSLVRGANTGELFF